These T cell receptor beta chains were read from a single sample in a study of radiation and T cells in renal cell carcinoma. Repertoires were generated with immunoSEQ multiplex PCR, while TCRdb's copy carries only in-frame clones and drops some. The sample gives roughly 120,000 clones, 82% of which show up once; around 3% is in the top ten. This specimen was blood, taken from a patient whose treatment included radiotherapy and nephrectomy. These receptors were obtained from a woman aged 55-69 years with renal cell carcinoma. Each CDR3 is given with its conserved first and last residue. A D gene is named only where the DNA matches it firmly. Not every row has a clone size; where given, it reads once, few, many or a size class.

J gene | clone size | D gene | V gene | CDR3 DNA | CDR3 protein
TRBJ1-2 | NA | NA | TRBV19 | TGTGCCAGTAGTACGGCCCTGGGTGCTCGAGGCTACACCTTC | CASSTALGARGYTF
TRBJ1-4 | once | NA | TRBV7-3 | TGTGCCAGCAGCTTACTCCCCGTCAATGAAAAACTGTTTTTT | CASSLLPVNEKLFF
TRBJ2-1 | NA | TRBD1 | TRBV19 | TGTGCCAGTAGTATAGGGGACAGGGGACTATACAATGAGCAGTTCTTC | CASSIGDRGLYNEQFF
TRBJ1-3 | NA | NA | TRBV6-5 | TGTGCCAGCAGTTACTCCCGGGGCCCCTCTGGAAACACCATATATTTT | CASSYSRGPSGNTIYF
TRBJ1-2 | NA | TRBD1 | TRBV5-1 | TGCGCCAGCAGCTTTAACAGGGGAGCTAACTATGGCTACACCTTC | CASSFNRGANYGYTF
TRBJ2-1 | NA | TRBD1 | TRBV7-3 | TGTGCCAGCAGCGCAACCCCCGGGACAGGGGGCCGTGAGCAGTTCTTC | CASSATPGTGGREQFF
TRBJ2-5 | NA | NA | TRBV19 | TGTGCCAGTAGTATTCCAGGCCTCGAGACCCAGTACTTC | CASSIPGLETQYF
TRBJ1-6 | NA | NA | TRBV2 | TGTGCCGGAAAGGATTTACGAGATTCACCCCTCCACTTT | CAGKDLRDSPLHF
TRBJ2-5 | NA | NA | TRBV29-1 | TGCAGCGTTGATCTAGCTCGAGAGACCCAGTACTTC | CSVDLARETQYF
TRBJ2-6 | NA | NA | TRBV29-1 | TGCAGCGTTGAAGAGGAAGGGCCGGGAGTCCTGACTTTC | CSVEEEGPGVLTF
TRBJ1-2 | NA | TRBD1 | TRBV7-9 | TGTGCCAGCAGCTTTGGGGCCATAGGGGGCGACTATGGCTACACCTTC | CASSFGAIGGDYGYTF
TRBJ2-2 | once | TRBD1 | TRBV9 | TGTGCCAGCAGCAGGACAGGACGCGACACCGGGGAGCTGTTTTTT | CASSRTGRDTGELFF
TRBJ1-1 | NA | NA | TRBV7-9 | TGTGCCAGCAGCCCGTCGTTCGGGGGGAACACTGAAGCTTTCTTT | CASSPSFGGNTEAFF
TRBJ1-2 | NA | NA | TRBV5-6 | TGTGCCAGCAGCTTGGGGCCGACAGGTCCTTCGGGCTACACCTTC | CASSLGPTGPSGYTF
TRBJ1-1 | NA | TRBD1 | TRBV5-5 | TGTGCCAGCGGATCCACAGGGGGCGGCACTGAAGCTTTCTTT | CASGSTGGGTEAFF
TRBJ2-5 | once | NA | TRBV19 | TGTGCCAGTAACAACCAGGGGAGGGCCCAGTACTTC | CASNNQGRAQYF
TRBJ2-1 | NA | NA | TRBV18 | TGTGCCAGCTCACCAATGAGGGAATGGGGTAATGAGCAGTTCTTC | CASSPMREWGNEQFF
TRBJ2-3 | NA | TRBD2 | TRBV6-1 | TGTGCCAGCAGGGGGACTAGCGGCCGCACAGATACGCAGTATTTT | CASRGTSGRTDTQYF
TRBJ1-5 | NA | NA | TRBV6-1 | TGTGCCAGCAGTGAACCGGGCTGGGGGAATCAGCCCCAGCATTTT | CASSEPGWGNQPQHF
TRBJ2-7 | NA | TRBD2 | TRBV10-1 | TGCGCCAGCAGTGAGTCCCCCCTAGCGGGAGAGTACGAGCAGTACTTC | CASSESPLAGEYEQYF
TRBJ1-1 | few | TRBD1 | TRBV13 | TGTGCCAGCAGCGCGACGGGACAGGGCAACACTGAAGCTTTCTTT | CASSATGQGNTEAFF
TRBJ2-1 | NA | NA | TRBV5-6 | TGTGCCAGCAGCCCCCTGAGGAATGAGCAGTTCTTC | CASSPLRNEQFF
TRBJ1-2 | NA | NA | TRBV14 | TGTGCCAGCAGCCAACTGGGCGTCTATGGCTACACCTTC | CASSQLGVYGYTF
TRBJ1-6 | NA | NA | TRBV6-1 | TGTGCCAGCAGTGCGGGTTTCGGGGGTAATTCACCCCTCCACTTT | CASSAGFGGNSPLHF
TRBJ1-1 | once | TRBD1 | TRBV7-2 | TGTGCCAGCAGCTTAGGAGGATGGGGACAGGGGGCGACTGAAGCTTTCTTT | CASSLGGWGQGATEAFF
TRBJ2-2 | NA | TRBD2 | TRBV6-1 | TGTGCCAGCAGCCGAACTAGCGGGAACACCGGGGAGCTGTTTTTT | CASSRTSGNTGELFF
TRBJ1-4 | once | NA | TRBV5-6 | TGTGCCAGCAGCTTGCTAGGTCCGGCTGAAAAACTGTTTTTT | CASSLLGPAEKLFF